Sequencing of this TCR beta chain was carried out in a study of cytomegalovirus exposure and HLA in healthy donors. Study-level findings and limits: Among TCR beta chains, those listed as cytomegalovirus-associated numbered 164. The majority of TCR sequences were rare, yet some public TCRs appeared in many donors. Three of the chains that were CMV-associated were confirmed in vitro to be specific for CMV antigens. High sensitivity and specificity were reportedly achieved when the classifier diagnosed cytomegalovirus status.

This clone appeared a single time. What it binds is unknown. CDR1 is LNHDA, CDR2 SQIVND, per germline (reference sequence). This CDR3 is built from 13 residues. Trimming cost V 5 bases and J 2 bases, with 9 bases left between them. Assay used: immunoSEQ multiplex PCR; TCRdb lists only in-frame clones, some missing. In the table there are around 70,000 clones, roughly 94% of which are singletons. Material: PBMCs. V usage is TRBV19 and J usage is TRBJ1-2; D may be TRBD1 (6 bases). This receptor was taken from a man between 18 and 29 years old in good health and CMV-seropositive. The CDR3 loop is CASSPGTNYGYTF. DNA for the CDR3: TGTGCCAGTAGTCCCGGGACAAACTATGGCTACACCTTC.